This T cell receptor (beta chain) was retrieved from a study of T cell responses to AZD1222 COVID-19 vaccine. Measured with immunoSEQ multiplex PCR; TCRdb has only the in-frame clones, and not every one. The data contain roughly 160,000 clones, about nine tenths of them singletons. Trimming cost V 5 bases and J 2 bases; bases outside gene matches: 5. This CDR3 has 16 residues. Germline CDR1 is SGHAT and CDR2 is FQNNGV. The sequence derives from an adult in good health. The input for sequencing was peripheral blood, taken on day 0 of AZD1222 vaccination. This rearrangement joins TRBV11-2 to TRBJ2-3; 12 bases align to TRBD2. The CDR3 DNA follows: TGTGCCAGCAGCGATCGGACTAGCGGGAACACAGATACGCAGTATTTT. This translates into CASSDRTSGNTDTQYF.